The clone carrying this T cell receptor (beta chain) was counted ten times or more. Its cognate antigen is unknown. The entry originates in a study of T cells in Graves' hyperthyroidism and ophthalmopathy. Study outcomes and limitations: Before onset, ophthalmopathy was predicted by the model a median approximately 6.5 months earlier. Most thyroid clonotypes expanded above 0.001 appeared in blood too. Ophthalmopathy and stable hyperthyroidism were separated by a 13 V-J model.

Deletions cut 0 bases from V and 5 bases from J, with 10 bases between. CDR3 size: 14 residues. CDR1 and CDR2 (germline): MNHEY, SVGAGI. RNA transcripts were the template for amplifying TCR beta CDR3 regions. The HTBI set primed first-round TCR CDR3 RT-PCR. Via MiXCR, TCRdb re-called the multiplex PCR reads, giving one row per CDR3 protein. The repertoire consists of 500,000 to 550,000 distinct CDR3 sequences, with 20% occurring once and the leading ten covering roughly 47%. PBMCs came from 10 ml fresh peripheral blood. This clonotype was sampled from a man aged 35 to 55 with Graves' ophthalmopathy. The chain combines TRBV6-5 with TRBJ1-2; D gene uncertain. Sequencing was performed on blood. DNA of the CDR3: TGTGCCAGCAGTTACTCGACTACCCTATATGGCTACACCTTC. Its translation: CASSYSTTLYGYTF.